What follows are 20 T cell receptor beta chains derived from one specimen sequenced in a study of blood T cell repertoires in COVID-19 (dated by TCRdb to 2020 to 2021). The method behind the library was the immunoSEQ multiplex PCR assay. TCRdb retrieved this table from immuneACCESS and kept in-frame rearrangements only. Not all clones are present; in checked studies, unresolved V genes account for under half, and no reason is known for the remainder. The sample table holds tens of thousands of clones, of which approximately 92% were seen once. Of the sample, about an eighth is held by the ten largest clones. Sequencing input: peripheral blood. These TCRs come from a human donor with active COVID-19. The donor label of this sample is uncertain.

The chain links TRBV18 to TRBJ2-7, with 13 nucleotides matching TRBD2. This CDR3 contains 15 residues. From germline, CDR1 is KGHSH and CDR2 LQKENI. The V segment lost 6 bases and the J segment 7 bases; nucleotides outside the gene matches: 9. Here the CDR3 reads CASSGGLAGTDEQYF. CDR3 DNA sequence: TGTGCCAGCTCGGGGGGACTAGCGGGAACCGATGAGCAGTACTTC. Full variable domain (remainder filled in from reference TRBV18 and TRBJ2-7): NAGVMQNPRHLVRRRGQEARLRCSPMKGHSHVYWYRQLPEEGLKFMVYLQKENIIDESGMPKERFSAEFPKEGPSILRIQQVVRGDSAAYFCASSGGLAGTDEQYFGPGTRLTVT.

The J gene is TRBJ1-1, the V gene TRBV5-1, with 7 bases matching TRBD1. The CDR3 is made up of 13 amino acids. V lost 7 bases to trimming and J lost 1 base; unmatched junction nucleotides: 4. Germline V gene data show CDR1 as SGHRS and CDR2 as YFSETQ. CDR3 region: CASEGASNTEAFF. The DNA of the CDR3 is TGCGCCAGCGAGGGGGCATCGAACACTGAAGCTTTCTTT.

This clone was found once. The chain joins TRBV5-1 to TRBJ2-4; 8 positions agree with TRBD2. V shed 2 bases and J 4 bases; nucleotides not matched to a gene: 8. Germline V gene data show CDR1 as SGHRS and CDR2 as YFSETQ. The CDR3 runs 16 residues. CDR3 protein: CASSLQRGPIKNIQYF. The CDR3 region has the DNA TGCGCCAGCAGCTTACAGCGGGGGCCGATTAAAAACATTCAGTACTTC.

The CDR3 DNA sequence: TGTGCCAGCAGTTCTGACAGCCGCTATGGCTACACCTTC. Translating gives CASSSDSRYGYTF. The rearrangement joins TRBV5-4 to TRBJ1-2; D may be TRBD1 (5 bases). V was shortened by 5 bases and J by 4 bases, with 12 bases between the two germline ends. The germline CDR1 and CDR2 sequences are SGHNT and YYREEE (reference sequence). The CDR3 loop spans 13 amino acids.

The gene calls are TRBV28 and TRBJ1-5; unclear D gene. This CDR3 comprises 14 residues. Trimming shortened V by 6 bases and J by 6 bases, and 15 bases separated the two germline ends. Germline assignment: CDR1 MDHEN and CDR2 SYDVKM. CDR3 amino acids: CASRTGMERQPQHF. In DNA form, the CDR3 reads TGTGCCAGCAGGACCGGGATGGAACGTCAGCCCCAGCATTTT.

V is TRBV5-4 and J is TRBJ2-7; no clear D. V was cut by 4 bases and J by 1 base, with 15 bases left in between. Germline V lookup: CDR1 SGHNT, CDR2 YYREEE (reference sequence). The CDR3 contains 15 residues. The CDR3 spells CASSPDEWASYEQYF. The CDR3 DNA sequence: TGTGCCAGCAGCCCCGATGAGTGGGCGTCCTACGAGCAGTACTTC.

As to this clone: At one end, the junction sequence differs from germline, possibly due to a read error. The gene calls are TRBV11-2 and TRBJ1-2, with 12 bases matching TRBD1. Germline loops: CDR1 SGHAT, CDR2 FQNNGV. CDR3 length equals 17 residues. CDR3: CASRPGTGGRSRDFFFF. In DNA form, the CDR3 reads TGTGCCAGCAGACCCGGGACAGGGGGCCGCTCGCGGGACTTCTTCTTCTTC.

The rearrangement uses TRBV27 and TRBJ2-6, with D possibly matching TRBD1 (6 bases). Trimming shortened V by 8 bases and J by 2 bases, and 16 bases separated the two germline ends. CDR3 size: 16 residues. Germline V gene lookup returns CDR1 MNHEY and CDR2 SMNVEV (reference sequence). The CDR3 coding sequence is TGTGCCAGCGGCCACACAGGGAACCCTGGGGCCAACGTCCTGACTTTC. Translation gives CASGHTGNPGANVLTF.

This chain joins TRBV6-1 and TRBJ1-5; the D is unclear. CDR3 length: 13 residues. Trimming removed 0 bases from V and 9 bases from J, with 9 bases in between. The germline V gene has CDR1 MNHNS and CDR2 SASEGT. CDR3 sequence: CASSEAAAGPQHF. The CDR3 region has the DNA TGTGCCAGCAGTGAAGCCGCCGCCGGGCCCCAGCATTTT.

CDR3 sequence reads: CASWKEGQPQHF. In nucleotides, the CDR3 is TGTGCCAGCTGGAAGGAGGGGCAGCCCCAGCATTTT. The rearrangement uses TRBV28 and TRBJ1-5; possible D gene TRBD1, 5 bases. CDR3 length: 12 amino acids. Germline values: CDR1 MDHEN, CDR2 SYDVKM. Trimming stripped 8 bases from V and 7 bases from J, with 12 bases between.

V gene TRBV5-4 combines with J gene TRBJ2-5; D uncertain. V shed 0 bases and J shed 6 bases, with 9 bases lying between them. The CDR3 extends over 13 amino acids. From germline, CDR1 is SGHNT and CDR2 YYREEE (reference sequence). CDR3 sequence reads: CASSLGAEKTQYF. The CDR3 DNA is TGTGCCAGCAGCTTGGGGGCCGAGAAGACCCAGTACTTC.

This clone appeared once. The rearrangement joins TRBV6-1 to TRBJ2-5, with 13 bases that match TRBD2. This CDR3 region has 16 residues. The V segment lost 4 bases and the J segment 4 bases; nucleotides outside the gene matches: 6. The germline V gene has CDR1 MNHNS and CDR2 SASEGT. The CDR3, as DNA: TGTGCCAGCAGTGGAGGACTAGCGGGAGAGGGAGAGACCCAGTACTTC. Translating it yields CASSGGLAGEGETQYF.

This clone was counted once. V usage is TRBV18 and J usage is TRBJ1-4; 7 bases align to TRBD1. V was clipped by 3 bases and J by 5 bases; unmatched bases: 9. Germline V gives CDR1 KGHSH, CDR2 LQKENI. The CDR3 runs 16 residues. CDR3 sequence: CASSPGVGQSNEKLFF. The DNA of the CDR3 is TGTGCCAGCTCACCTGGGGTGGGACAGTCCAATGAAAAACTGTTTTTT.

This clone was seen only a few times. J is TRBJ1-5 and V is TRBV7-9; TRBD1 is a possible D gene (6 bases). With 5 bases removed from V and 6 bases from J, the gap between germline ends came to 14 bases. Germline V CDR1 and CDR2: SEHNR, FQNEAQ (reference sequence). The CDR3 length is 14 residues. The CDR3 loop reads CASSASGVGQPQHF. Written as DNA, the CDR3 is TGTGCCAGCAGCGCCTCAGGGGTTGGTCAGCCCCAGCATTTT. Supplemented by reference TRBV7-9 and TRBJ1-5, the full variable domain reads DTGVSQNPRHKITKRGQNVTFRCDPISEHNRLYWYRQTLGQGPEFLTYFQNEAQLEKSRLLSDRFSAERPKGSFSTLEIQRTEQGDSAMYLCASSASGVGQPQHFGDGTRLSIL.

This clone was counted only a few times. The chain recombines TRBV27 with TRBJ2-6; the D is unclear. Germline V gene sequence: CDR1 MNHEY, CDR2 SMNVEV (reference sequence). Trimming removed 6 bases at V and 1 base at J, with 7 bases between. This CDR3 is built from 14 residues. CDR3 in amino acids: CASSEASGANVLTF. CDR3 coding DNA: TGTGCCAGCAGCGAGGCTTCTGGGGCCAACGTCCTGACTTTC.

The chain recombines TRBV3-1 (or the pseudogene TRBV3-2) with TRBJ2-7; perhaps TRBD1 as D (5 bases). The ends were cut back, 4 bases at V and 4 bases at J, with 11 bases in the middle. Per the germline V gene, CDR1 is LGHDT and CDR2 is YNNKEL (reference sequence). The length of the CDR3 is 13 residues. CDR3 region: CASSLRGNYEQYF. The CDR3 DNA reads as TGTGCCAGCAGCCTAAGGGGCAATTACGAGCAGTACTTC.

This clone is a singleton in its sample. The chain employs TRBV28 and TRBJ2-2; tentatively, D is TRBD1 (5 bases). Germline CDR1 reads MDHEN; CDR2 reads SYDVKM. V was shortened by 7 bases and J by 0 bases, with 15 bases between the two germline ends. This CDR3 comprises 16 residues. CDR3 loop: CASTQQAKANTGELFF. As DNA, the CDR3 is TGTGCCAGCACACAACAGGCTAAGGCGAACACCGGGGAGCTGTTTTTT. The variable domain in full, with the rest retrieved from reference TRBV28 and TRBJ2-2, is DVKVTQSSRYLVKRTGEKVFLECVQDMDHENMFWYRQDPGLGLRLIYFSYDVKMKEKGDIPEGYSVSREKKERFSLILESASTNQTSMYLCASTQQAKANTGELFFGEGSRLTVL.

V gene TRBV28 combines with J gene TRBJ1-1; no clear D gene. V dropped 4 bases and J dropped 0 bases, with 33 bases sitting between them. The CDR3 runs to 22 residues. Per germline, CDR1 MDHEN and CDR2 SYDVKM. CDR3: CASSSRFHSSGRPPMMNTEAFF. Here the CDR3 DNA reads TGTGCCAGCAGTTCGAGATTCCACTCATCGGGGAGACCCCCAATGATGAACACTGAAGCTTTCTTT.

J is TRBJ1-5 and V is TRBV18; 7 positions agree with TRBD1. V lost 2 bases to trimming and J lost 4 bases; unmatched junction nucleotides: 2. The CDR3 length is 14 residues. The V gene's germline CDR1 is KGHSH and CDR2 LQKENI. CDR3 residues: CASSPSDRNQPQHF. The CDR3 bases are TGTGCCAGCTCACCATCGGACAGGAATCAGCCCCAGCATTTT.

V gene TRBV6-5 combines with J gene TRBJ2-3; D call uncertain. The V and J ends lost 4 bases and 6 bases respectively, with 8 bases between them. The CDR3 totals 12 residues. Germline V gene lookup returns CDR1 MNHEY and CDR2 SVGAGI. The CDR3 DNA is TGTGCCAGCAGTTCCGTTAGCGATACGCAGTATTTT. Translated, it gives CASSSVSDTQYF.